A single sample gave rise to the 28 T cell receptor beta chains below, sequenced in a study of T cell responses to AZD1222 COVID-19 vaccine. The data were produced by immunoSEQ multiplex PCR, yet TCRdb's version contains in-frame clones alone and is incomplete. The sample yields approximately 120,000 clones, roughly 93% seen once. Sequenced here: peripheral blood, sampled on day 0 of AZD1222 vaccination. Receptor source: an adult in good health.

The chain joins TRBV2 to TRBJ1-6; 7 nucleotides align to TRBD1. The CDR3 extends over 13 amino acids. The V gene end was trimmed by 8 bases and the J gene end by 3 bases; junction bases not matched to a gene: 1. Germline loops: CDR1 SNHLY, CDR2 FYNNEI. CDR3 bases: TGTGCCAGCCGGGACAGCTATAATTCACCCCTCCACTTT. This encodes CASRDSYNSPLHF.

The chain uses TRBV10-3 and TRBJ1-5; 8 bases line up with TRBD1. V was clipped by 10 bases and J by 7 bases; unmatched bases: 12. Germline CDR1 is ENHRY and CDR2 is SYGVKD. CDR3 size: 14 residues. The CDR3 nucleotides are TGTGCCACCTCTCCGGGACAGGAGGGCCAGCCCCAGCATTTT. Protein product: CATSPGQEGQPQHF.

CDR3 protein: CACYSGRNSGNTIYF. The DNA of the CDR3 is TGTGCCTGCTACTCGGGACGGAACTCTGGAAACACCATATATTTT. The rearrangement links TRBV28 to TRBJ1-3, with D tentatively TRBD1 (5 bases). Looked up from germline, CDR1 is MDHEN and CDR2 is SYDVKM. Trimming stripped 11 bases from V and 0 bases from J, with 17 bases between. This CDR3 region has 15 residues.

The chain carries TRBV7-9 and TRBJ2-7, with 10 bases identical to TRBD2. Germline loops: CDR1 SEHNR, CDR2 FQNEAQ (reference sequence). Trimming at V came to 5 bases and at J to 2 bases, leaving 3 bases not matched to a gene. CDR3 length: 14 amino acids. Here the CDR3 reads CASSEAGGTYEQYF. In DNA, the CDR3 is TGTGCCAGCAGCGAAGCGGGAGGGACCTACGAGCAGTACTTC.

The chain is built from TRBV19 and TRBJ1-5; D not certain. The CDR3 spans 14 residues. CDR1 is LNHDA and CDR2 is SQIVND in the germline V gene (reference sequence). The ends were cut back, 5 bases at V and 3 bases at J, with 11 bases in the middle. DNA for the CDR3: TGTGCCAGTAGTCAAGGACTACTCAATCAGCCCCAGCATTTT. It translates to CASSQGLLNQPQHF.

Remarks on this clone: The junction departs from germline at one end; a sequencing error may be responsible. Other DNA sequences within the sample encode an identical CDR3. This chain joins TRBV28 and TRBJ2-4; a weak D match, TRBD2 (5 bases). Germline-derived CDR1 and CDR2 are MDHEN and SYDVKM. The CDR3 has 15 amino acids. The CDR3 region has the DNA TGTGCCAGCAGTTCAGGAGGCATAGCCAAGAACATTCAGTACTTC. Residues: CASSSGGIAKNIQYF.

The genes are TRBV6-1 and TRBJ2-7; TRBD1 aligns across 10 bases. CDR1 and CDR2 (germline): MNHNS, SASEGT. The CDR3 covers 14 residues. Germline trimming cut 6 bases from V and 6 bases from J; bases unmatched to any gene: 8. In DNA form, the CDR3 reads TGTGCCAGCAGCTGGGGACAGGGGAAAGCCGAGCAGTACTTC. It is translated as CASSWGQGKAEQYF.

This clone was observed once. This chain joins TRBV15 and TRBJ1-2; D remains ambiguous. The CDR3 runs 16 residues. V dropped 0 bases and J dropped 3 bases, with 14 bases sitting between them. Germline lookup yields CDR1 LNHNV and CDR2 YYDKDF (reference sequence). The CDR3 is CATSRDIWGADYGYTF. Here the CDR3 DNA reads TGTGCCACCAGCAGAGATATTTGGGGTGCGGACTATGGCTACACCTTC.

The table lists this clone with a count of one. The rearrangement joins TRBV9 to TRBJ1-1; 10 nucleotides align to TRBD1. Germline V gene data show CDR1 as SGDLS and CDR2 as YYNGEE. The CDR3 loop spans 15 amino acids. After removal of 1 base from V and 3 bases from J, the junction contained 3 bases not matched to a gene. The CDR3 protein is CASSVSGTGDTEAFF. CDR3 nucleotide sequence: TGTGCCAGCAGCGTAAGCGGGACAGGGGACACTGAAGCTTTCTTT.

The V gene is TRBV30, the J gene TRBJ1-1; possible D gene TRBD1, 5 bases. Trimming took off 0 bases at V and 7 bases at J, with 18 bases between the two ends. This CDR3 is built from 15 residues. Germline loops: CDR1 GTSNPN, CDR2 SVGIG (reference sequence). CDR3 residues: CAWSVRGVPQGEAFF. In DNA, the CDR3 is TGTGCCTGGAGTGTACGGGGGGTTCCCCAAGGTGAAGCTTTCTTT.

Only one count was recorded for this clone. CDR3 in DNA: TGTGCCAGCAGCGCACAGGGAAACGGTGAAAAACTGTTTTTT. This codes for CASSAQGNGEKLFF. This sequence joins TRBV9 and TRBJ1-4, with D maybe TRBD1 (6 bases). V was pared by 3 bases and J by 7 bases, with 13 bases between. CDR1 is SGDLS and CDR2 is YYNGEE in the germline V gene. The length of the CDR3 is 14 residues.

The gene calls are TRBV5-6 and TRBJ2-4; D is undetermined. Germline assignment: CDR1 SGHDT and CDR2 YYEEEE. Trimming stripped 5 bases from V and 0 bases from J, with 9 bases between. The CDR3 is 14 residues long. The CDR3 loop reads CASSSELAKNIQYF. The CDR3 coding sequence is TGTGCCAGCAGTTCGGAGCTAGCCAAAAACATTCAGTACTTC. The full variable domain, rest sourced from reference TRBV5-6 and TRBJ2-4, is DAGVTQSPTHLIKTRGQQVTLRCSPKSGHDTVSWYQQALGQGPQFIFQYYEEEERQRGNFPDRFSGHQFPNYSSELNVNALLLGDSALYLCASSSELAKNIQYFGAGTRLSVL.

V is TRBV10-3 and J is TRBJ1-1; 11 nucleotides align to TRBD1. The trim removed 5 bases at V and 1 base at J, leaving 6 bases unmatched. This CDR3 has 16 amino acids. The germline V gene encodes CDR1 ENHRY and CDR2 SYGVKD. CDR3 DNA: TGTGCCATCAGTAAAGGGACAGGGGGTTCGAACACTGAAGCTTTCTTT. Protein product: CAISKGTGGSNTEAFF.

The chain is built from TRBV2 and TRBJ2-7; 12 positions agree with TRBD1. J was trimmed by 7 bases and V by 8 bases; bases with no gene match: 9. The CDR3 has 14 amino acids. Germline V gene sequence: CDR1 SNHLY, CDR2 FYNNEI. CDR3 DNA: TGTGCCAGCTCACCGGGACAGGGGGCGTGGGAGCAGTACTTC. This gives the protein CASSPGQGAWEQYF.

The chain links TRBV3-1 (or the pseudogene TRBV3-2) to TRBJ1-6, with D hard to call. This CDR3 comprises 13 residues. Per germline, CDR1 LGHDT and CDR2 YNNKEL (reference sequence). Trimming shortened V by 4 bases and J by 7 bases, and 8 bases separated the two germline ends. The CDR3 reads CASSPQSNSPLHF. CDR3 DNA: TGTGCCAGCAGCCCCCAAAGCAATTCACCCCTCCACTTT.

V is TRBV5-1 and J is TRBJ1-4; TRBD1 is a possible D gene (5 bases). The germline gives CDR1 SGHRS, CDR2 YFSETQ. V was clipped by 4 bases and J by 4 bases, with 14 bases between them. The CDR3 length is 15 residues. CDR3 DNA sequence: TGCGCCAGCAGCCCCCCGGGACGGAATAATGAAAAACTGTTTTTT. It specifies CASSPPGRNNEKLFF.

The chain recombines TRBV28 with TRBJ1-4; 9 bases fit TRBD1. The CDR3 totals 14 residues. Germline V gene data show CDR1 as MDHEN and CDR2 as SYDVKM. V lost 10 bases and J lost 5; bases outside the gene matches: 8. For the CDR3, the DNA is TGTGCCACCACAGGGGGCTGGCCCAATGAAAAACTGTTTTTT. It encodes CATTGGWPNEKLFF. Supplemented by reference TRBV28 and TRBJ1-4, the full variable domain reads DVKVTQSSRYLVKRTGEKVFLECVQDMDHENMFWYRQDPGLGLRLIYFSYDVKMKEKGDIPEGYSVSREKKERFSLILESASTNQTSMYLCATTGGWPNEKLFFGSGTQLSVL.

The rearrangement links TRBV14 to TRBJ1-5; D call uncertain. With 4 bases removed from V and 2 bases from J, the gap between germline ends came to 3 bases. The germline CDR1 and CDR2 sequences are SGHDN and FVKESK. The CDR3 extends over 12 amino acids. The CDR3 bases are TGTGCCAGCAGCCTAGGCAATCAGCCCCAGCATTTT. Translating it yields CASSLGNQPQHF.

This rearrangement joins TRBV10-3 to TRBJ2-1; 12 positions agree with TRBD2. The CDR3 sequence is 18 residues long. Trimming took 6 bases from V and 2 from J; bases not matched to a gene: 11. Germline loops: CDR1 ENHRY, CDR2 SYGVKD. Written as DNA, the CDR3 is TGTGCCATCAGGCCCACCACTAGCGGGAGGACTCCCTACAATGAGCAGTTCTTC. Its translation: CAIRPTTSGRTPYNEQFF.

V and J are TRBV6-1 and TRBJ2-6; no clear D. Trimming removed 2 bases at V and 0 bases at J, with 5 bases between. This CDR3 contains 15 residues. The germline V gene encodes CDR1 MNHNS and CDR2 SASEGT. CDR3 coding DNA: TGTGCCAGCAGTGAATGGGTCTCTGGGGCCAACGTCCTGACTTTC. Protein: CASSEWVSGANVLTF.

J is TRBJ1-6 and V is TRBV7-2; D remains ambiguous. Trimming left V 6 bases short and J 10 bases short, with 10 bases between. Germline V gene data show CDR1 as SGHTA and CDR2 as FQGNSA. The length of the CDR3 is 12 residues. In DNA, the CDR3 is TGTGCCAGCAGTCTCCCCCCCTCACCCCTCCACTTT. Protein sequence: CASSLPPSPLHF.

With respect to this clone: The same CDR3 is also encoded by other DNA sequences in this sample. The V call is TRBV24-1, the J call TRBJ1-5; D is undetermined. The germline V gene has CDR1 KGHDR and CDR2 SFDVKD. The CDR3 sequence is 13 residues long. Deletions cut 6 bases from V and 0 bases from J, with 5 bases between. The CDR3 protein is CATSQYSNQPQHF. CDR3 nucleotides: TGTGCCACCAGTCAGTATAGCAATCAGCCCCAGCATTTT.

This clone was seen only once. The chain employs TRBV6-2 or TRBV6-3 and TRBJ2-2; D might be TRBD1 (5 bases). The CDR3 loop spans 13 amino acids. The germline gives CDR1 MNHEY, CDR2 SVGEGT. The V and J ends lost 2 bases and 8 bases respectively, with 9 bases between them. CDR3 nucleotide sequence: TGTGCCAGCAGTTACCTGGGGCTTGGGGAGCTGTTTTTT. It codes for CASSYLGLGELFF.

The rearrangement uses TRBV10-3 and TRBJ1-3; D is uncertain. Looked up from germline, CDR1 is ENHRY and CDR2 is SYGVKD. V was shortened by 7 bases and J by 0 bases, with 10 bases between the two germline ends. The CDR3 consists of 14 residues. CDR3 in DNA: TGTGCCATCAAGCCAGACCACTCTGGAAACACCATATATTTT. Its protein is CAIKPDHSGNTIYF.

The V gene is TRBV2, the J gene TRBJ2-7; weak D call: TRBD2 (6 bases). Germline V gene lookup returns CDR1 SNHLY and CDR2 FYNNEI. V lost 7 bases, J lost 9 bases, and 10 bases lay in between. CDR3 size: 10 residues. Here the CDR3 reads CASNPEGQYF. In DNA form, the CDR3 reads TGTGCCAGCAACCCGGAGGGGCAGTACTTC. Combining the CDR3 with reference TRBV2 and TRBJ2-7 gives the whole variable domain EPEVTQTPSHQVTQMGQEVILRCVPISNHLYFYWYRQILGQKVEFLVSFYNNEISEKSEIFDDQFSVERPDGSNFTLKIRSTKLEDSAMYFCASNPEGQYFGPGTRLTVT.

CDR3 residues: CASSQEGGQGIGGNEQYF. The CDR3 coding sequence is TGTGCCAGCAGCCAAGAAGGAGGACAGGGGATCGGTGGAAACGAGCAGTACTTC. J is TRBJ2-7 and V is TRBV14, with 9 bases fitting TRBD1. The germline gives CDR1 SGHDN, CDR2 FVKESK. CDR3 length equals 18 residues. V lost 0 bases and J lost 5; bases outside the gene matches: 14.

The genes are TRBV19 and TRBJ2-1; 11 nucleotides match TRBD2. The CDR3 is 15 residues long. Trimming at V came to 3 bases and at J to 3 bases, leaving 1 base not matched to a gene. Germline V CDR1 and CDR2: LNHDA, SQIVND (reference sequence). In DNA form, the CDR3 reads TGTGCCAGTAGTATTGGACTAGCGGGCTACAATGAGCAGTTCTTC. Encoded protein: CASSIGLAGYNEQFF.

This chain links TRBV28 with TRBJ1-2; D might be TRBD1 (6 bases). Germline CDR1 is MDHEN and CDR2 is SYDVKM. Between the trimmed V and J ends, which lost 5 bases and 6 bases, there was a span of 19 bases. CDR3 length equals 15 residues. CDR3 nucleotide sequence: TGTGCCAGCAGTGCCCACAGGGAGAGGAACGATGGCTACACCTTC. Translating gives CASSAHRERNDGYTF.